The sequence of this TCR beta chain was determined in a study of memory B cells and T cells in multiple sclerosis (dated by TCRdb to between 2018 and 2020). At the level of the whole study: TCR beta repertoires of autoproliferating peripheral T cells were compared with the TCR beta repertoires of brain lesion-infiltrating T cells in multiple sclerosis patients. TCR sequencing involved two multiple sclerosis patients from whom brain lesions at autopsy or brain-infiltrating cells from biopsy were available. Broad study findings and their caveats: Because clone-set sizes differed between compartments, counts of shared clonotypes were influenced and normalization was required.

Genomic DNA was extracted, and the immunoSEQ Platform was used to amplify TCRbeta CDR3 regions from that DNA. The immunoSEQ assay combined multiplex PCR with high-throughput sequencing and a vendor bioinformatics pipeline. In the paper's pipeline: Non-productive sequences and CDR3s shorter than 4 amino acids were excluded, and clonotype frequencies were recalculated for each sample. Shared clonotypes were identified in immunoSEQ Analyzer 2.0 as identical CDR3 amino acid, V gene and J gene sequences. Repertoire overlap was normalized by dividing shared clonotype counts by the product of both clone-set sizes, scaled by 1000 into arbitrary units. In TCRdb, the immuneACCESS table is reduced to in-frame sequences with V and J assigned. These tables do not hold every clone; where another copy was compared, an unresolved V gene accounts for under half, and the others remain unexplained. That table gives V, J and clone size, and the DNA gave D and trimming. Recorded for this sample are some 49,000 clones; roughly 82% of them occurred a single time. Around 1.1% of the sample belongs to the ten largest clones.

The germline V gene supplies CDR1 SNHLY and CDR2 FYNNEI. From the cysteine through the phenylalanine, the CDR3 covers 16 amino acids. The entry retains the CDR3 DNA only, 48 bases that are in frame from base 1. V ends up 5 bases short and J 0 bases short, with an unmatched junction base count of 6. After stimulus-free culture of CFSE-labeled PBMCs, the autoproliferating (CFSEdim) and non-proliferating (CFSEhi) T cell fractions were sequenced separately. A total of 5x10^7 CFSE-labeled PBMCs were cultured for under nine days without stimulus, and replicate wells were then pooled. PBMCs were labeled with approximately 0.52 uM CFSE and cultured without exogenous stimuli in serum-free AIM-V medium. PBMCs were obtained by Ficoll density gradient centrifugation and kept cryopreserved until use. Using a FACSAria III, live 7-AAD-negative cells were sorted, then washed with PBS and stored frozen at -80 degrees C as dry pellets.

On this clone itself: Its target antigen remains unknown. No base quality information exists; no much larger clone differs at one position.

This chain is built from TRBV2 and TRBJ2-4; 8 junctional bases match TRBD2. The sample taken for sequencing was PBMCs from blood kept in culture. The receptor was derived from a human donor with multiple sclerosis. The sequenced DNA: TGTGCCAGCAGTCGGGAGGGATTTCTAGCCAAAAACATTCAGTACTTC. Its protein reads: CASSREGFLAKNIQYF.